A selection of T cell receptor beta chains follows, all from one sample in a study of identical twins. MiXCR was run by TCRdb on the 5' RACE reads, yielding one entry per CDR3 protein. Of just under 650,000 distinct CDR3 sequences in the sample, 7.1% were seen once. A further study also used this sample, focusing on yellow fever vaccine responses in identical twins.

Sequences were obtained from PBMCs. The receptors were sampled from a woman aged 18-30 years in good health. Each CDR3 is given with its conserved first and last residue. Each record gives: V gene, D gene, clone size, J gene, CDR3 DNA, CDR3 protein. The D gene is left open where the match is weak. A row's size may be missing; if present it is once, few, many or a size class.

TRBV12-3/TRBV12-4	.	many	TRBJ2-3	TGTGCCAGCCGACGGACAGACACAGATACGCAGTATTTT	CASRRTDTDTQYF
TRBV7-6	.	many	TRBJ1-5	TGTGCCAGCAGCTTTTTAGAGGGGAGTCAGCCCCAGCATTTT	CASSFLEGSQPQHF
TRBV5-1	.	few	TRBJ1-1	TGCGCCAGCAGCTTGGGTACACAGGTCCCGAACACTGAAGCTTTCTTT	CASSLGTQVPNTEAFF
TRBV10-1	.	.	TRBJ2-6	TGCGCCAGCAGTGAGTGGGGGCCCGGCTCTGGGGCCAACGTCCTGACTTTC	CASSEWGPGSGANVLTF
TRBV5-1	TRBD2	few	TRBJ2-7	TGCGCCAGCAGCTTGTCAAGCGGGAGCTACGGGTACGAGCAGTACTTC	CASSLSSGSYGYEQYF
TRBV21-1	.	few	TRBJ2-5	TGTGCCACCCCCGACAGGGAAGAGACCCAGTACTTC	CATPDREETQYF
TRBV12-3/TRBV12-4	.	many	TRBJ2-1	TGTGCCAGCACCCTCGGTGGAATTGGTCGGTTCTTC	CASTLGGIGRFF
TRBV2	.	many	TRBJ2-7	TGTGCCAGCAGTGAACTCCGGACGCTCGAGCAGTACTTC	CASSELRTLEQYF
TRBV6-5	.	.	TRBJ1-3	TGTGCCAGCAGTTACTCATTCATTTGGGAGTCTGGAAACACCATATATTTT	CASSYSFIWESGNTIYF
TRBV5-1	TRBD1	many	TRBJ1-6	TGCGCCAGCAGCCCCCGGGTGACAGGGGGCTCTGGAAATTCACCCCTCCACTTT	CASSPRVTGGSGNSPLHF
TRBV5-6	TRBD2	few	TRBJ2-5	TGTGCCAGCAAGACTAGCGGGGGGCTGGAGACCCAGTACTTC	CASKTSGGLETQYF
TRBV12-3/TRBV12-4	TRBD1	.	TRBJ2-7	TGTGCCAGCAGTCAACCGGGACAGTCTAGCTCCTACGAGCAGTACTTC	CASSQPGQSSSYEQYF
TRBV12-3/TRBV12-4	TRBD2	.	TRBJ2-2	TGTGCCAGCATTCTATGGGGGGGTACAGGAGACACCGGGGAGCTGTTTTTT	CASILWGGTGDTGELFF
TRBV10-3	.	.	TRBJ2-1	TGTGCCATCAGTGCAGGACCCCGGGGGGAGCAGTTCTTC	CAISAGPRGEQFF
TRBV5-1	.	few	TRBJ2-6	TGCGCCAGCAGCTTGAGTCAGGCTGGGGCCAACGTCCTGACTTTC	CASSLSQAGANVLTF
TRBV25-1	.	.	TRBJ2-4	TGTGCCAGCAGTGAATTGATTAGGGGGGAAAACATTCAGTACTTC	CASSELIRGENIQYF
TRBV20-1	.	many	TRBJ2-1	TGCAGTGCTAGCCTTCGGGAGAGGGGATACAATGAGCAGTTCTTC	CSASLRERGYNEQFF
TRBV28	TRBD1	.	TRBJ2-5	TGTGCCAGCAGTACCCCGGGACAGGGGAACCCAGAGACCCAGTACTTC	CASSTPGQGNPETQYF
TRBV3-1	TRBD1	many	TRBJ1-2	TGTGCCAGCAGCCAATCGGGACAGGGCTTCAACTATGGCTACACCTTC	CASSQSGQGFNYGYTF
TRBV4-2	.	.	TRBJ2-2	TGTGCCAGCAGCCAAGGGACTCCAAACACCCGGGAGCTGTTTTTT	CASSQGTPNTRELFF
TRBV3-1	.	few	TRBJ2-3	TGTGCCAGCAGCCAGCGCAACACAGATACGCAGTATTTT	CASSQRNTDTQYF
TRBV5-1	TRBD1	many	TRBJ1-2	TGCGCCAGCAGCTTGGGACAGGGGATGATCTATGGCTACACCTTC	CASSLGQGMIYGYTF
TRBV10-2	.	few	TRBJ2-5	TGCGCCAGCAGCCCCTGGGGGCTATTCTCGGCGTCCCCTCCCGAGAGGCAAGAGACCCAGTACTTC	CASSPWGLFSASPPERQETQYF
TRBV5-1	TRBD2	many	TRBJ2-3	TGCGCCAGCAGCTTGATGACTAGCGGGGGGGCAACAGATACGCAGTATTTT	CASSLMTSGGATDTQYF
TRBV2	.	many	TRBJ2-2	TGTGCCAGCAAGGGGGGAGTCTTGAACACCGGGGAGCTGTTTTTT	CASKGGVLNTGELFF
TRBV12-3/TRBV12-4	TRBD1	few	TRBJ2-3	TGTGCCAGCAGTTACCCCCCGGGGAGGGGACAGGGATGGTCAGATACGCAGTATTTT	CASSYPPGRGQGWSDTQYF
TRBV27	.	many	TRBJ2-3	TGTGCCAGCAGTTCAAAGTCAGGGCTCACTAGCACAGATACGCAGTATTTT	CASSSKSGLTSTDTQYF
TRBV12-3/TRBV12-4	.	many	TRBJ1-1	TGTGCCAGCAGTTACTTGACAGGATCATACACTGAAGCTTTCTTT	CASSYLTGSYTEAFF
TRBV7-9	.	.	TRBJ2-7	TGTGCCAGCAGCTTAGCAATCCCCGAGCAGTACTTC	CASSLAIPEQYF
TRBV25-1	.	few	TRBJ2-1	TGTGCCAGCAGTGAAGGAGGGGATGAGCAGTTCTTC	CASSEGGDEQFF
TRBV6-1	.	.	TRBJ2-4	TGTGCCAGCAGCGCCGGCGTGGGGGGCAAAAACATTCAGTACTTC	CASSAGVGGKNIQYF
TRBV7-6	.	many	TRBJ2-2	TGTGCCAGCAGCTTAGAAGGGGCCGGGGTCAACACCGGGGAGCTGTTTTTT	CASSLEGAGVNTGELFF
TRBV27	.	few	TRBJ1-1	TGTGCCAGCAGTTCACCGGCGGATCGGCGGACGAACACTGAAGCTTTCTTT	CASSSPADRRTNTEAFF
TRBV5-1	.	few	TRBJ1-1	TGCGCCAGCTTGGAAATGAACACTGAAGCTTTCTTT	CASLEMNTEAFF
TRBV3-1	.	few	TRBJ2-3	TGTGCCAGCACTAGATCCGATATAAGCACAGATACGCAGTATTTT	CASTRSDISTDTQYF
TRBV12-3/TRBV12-4	.	.	TRBJ2-2	TGTGCCAGCATGGACACGAACACCGGGGAGCTGTTTTTT	CASMDTNTGELFF
TRBV3-1	.	many	TRBJ2-1	TGTGCCAGCAGCCAAGACCCGAGCGGAGGCTACAATGAGCAGTTCTTC	CASSQDPSGGYNEQFF
TRBV12-3/TRBV12-4	.	.	TRBJ2-7	TGTGCCAGCAGTCCAATGCGGAGAGAGCAGTACTTC	CASSPMRREQYF
TRBV4-1	.	many	TRBJ2-2	TGCGCCAGCAGCCAAGATCAGGGCTGGACCGGGGAGCTGTTTTTT	CASSQDQGWTGELFF
TRBV12-3/TRBV12-4	TRBD1	.	TRBJ1-4	TGTGCCAGCAAAAACAGGGGACGTGTAGAAAAACTGTTTTTT	CASKNRGRVEKLFF
TRBV6-4	TRBD2	many	TRBJ2-3	TGTGCCAGCAGTGCGGTGTCTAGCGGGGGTTCGGATACGCAGTATTTT	CASSAVSSGGSDTQYF
TRBV2	.	few	TRBJ1-5	TGTGCCAACACCGGTGCGGGAGGGACTCAGCCCCAGCATTTT	CANTGAGGTQPQHF
TRBV27	TRBD2	.	TRBJ2-7	TGTGCCAGCAGTTTATCCGGGACTAGCGGGAGTCATGAGCAGTACTTC	CASSLSGTSGSHEQYF
TRBV4-2	TRBD2	few	TRBJ2-1	TGTGCCAGCAGCCAAGATCTGACTAGCGGCTACAATGAGCAGTTCTTC	CASSQDLTSGYNEQFF
TRBV4-2	TRBD2	.	TRBJ2-7	TGTGCCAGCAGCCAAGAGCCTAGCGGGACCTACGAGCAGTACTTC	CASSQEPSGTYEQYF
TRBV12-3/TRBV12-4	.	few	TRBJ2-4	TGTGCCAGCAGTCGGACGGATTTAGCCAAAAACATTCAGTACTTC	CASSRTDLAKNIQYF
TRBV25-1	.	.	TRBJ1-5	TGTGCCAGCATCGGTGATTGGGAAATGGAGCCCCAGCATTTT	CASIGDWEMEPQHF
TRBV7-3	TRBD2	.	TRBJ2-1	TGTGCCAGCAGCTATTCGACTAGCGGGAGGACCAATGAGCAGTTCTTC	CASSYSTSGRTNEQFF
TRBV28	TRBD1	many	TRBJ2-5	TGTGCCAGCAGTTTCGAGCAGGGGGCAATCCAAGAGACCCAGTACTTC	CASSFEQGAIQETQYF
TRBV7-3	TRBD2	once	TRBJ2-7	TGTGCCAGCAGCCTCCGACTAGCGGGACCCAACGAGCAGTACTTC	CASSLRLAGPNEQYF
TRBV3-1	.	few	TRBJ2-1	TGTGCCAGCAGCCAAGAGGGAGCGTTGGGCGGGGAGCAGTTCTTC	CASSQEGALGGEQFF
TRBV12-3/TRBV12-4	TRBD2	many	TRBJ2-2	TGTGCCAGCTTGGGCGGGGGTTCACTCACCGGGGAGCTGTTTTTT	CASLGGGSLTGELFF
TRBV7-8	.	few	TRBJ2-5	TGTGCCACCGACCCAAACCGCATCACAAACAAAGGGACCCAGTACTTC	CATDPNRITNKGTQYF
TRBV5-1	TRBD2	few	TRBJ2-1	TGCGCCAGCAGCTTGGTAGGAGGACTAGCGGTTAGCTCCTACAATGAGCAGTTCTTC	CASSLVGGLAVSSYNEQFF
TRBV4-1	.	few	TRBJ2-1	TGCGCCAGCAGGCAGGAAAGAACTAGAGTGGGCTACAATGAGCAGTTCTTC	CASRQERTRVGYNEQFF
TRBV4-2	TRBD2	few	TRBJ2-3	TGTGCCAGCAGCCAAGCCCCGAGCGGGGGGGCCGCCCCAGATACGCAGTATTTT	CASSQAPSGGAAPDTQYF